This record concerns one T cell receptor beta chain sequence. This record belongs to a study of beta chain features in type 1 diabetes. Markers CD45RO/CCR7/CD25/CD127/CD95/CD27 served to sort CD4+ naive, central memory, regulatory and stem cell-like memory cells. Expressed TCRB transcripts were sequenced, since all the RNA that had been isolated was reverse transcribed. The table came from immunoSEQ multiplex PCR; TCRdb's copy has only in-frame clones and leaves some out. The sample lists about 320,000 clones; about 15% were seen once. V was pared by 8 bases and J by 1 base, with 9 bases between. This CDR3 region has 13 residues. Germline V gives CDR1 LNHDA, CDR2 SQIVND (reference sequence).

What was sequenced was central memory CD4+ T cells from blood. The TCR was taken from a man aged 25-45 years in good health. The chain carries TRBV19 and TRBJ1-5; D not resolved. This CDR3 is CASDPQSNQPQHF. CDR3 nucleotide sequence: TGTGCCAGTGACCCCCAGAGCAATCAGCCCCAGCATTTT.